What follows is one TCR beta chain and its context. The CDR3 has 18 amino acids. Germline lookup yields CDR1 SGHTS and CDR2 YDEGEE. The V and J ends lost 0 bases and 12 bases, in that order; junction bases with no gene match: 19. Method: immunoSEQ multiplex PCR; TCRdb's copy keeps in-frame clones and lacks some. The table shows about 140,000 clones, with roughly 73% occurring only once. This specimen belongs to a study of blood T cell repertoires in COVID-19. Study overall: Sources were T cells, B-cell-depleted T cells, or PBMCs; the material itself was cDNA or gDNA.

The gene calls are TRBV5-8 and TRBJ2-1; 9 nucleotides align to TRBD2. Sequencing used peripheral blood. This clonotype was sampled from a woman in her 50s with active or convalescent COVID-19. CDR3 amino acids: CASSLAPLAGGRTGGQFF. Written as DNA, the CDR3 is TGTGCCAGCAGCTTGGCCCCCCTCGCGGGAGGGCGCACCGGGGGGCAGTTCTTC.